This T cell receptor (beta chain) comes out of a study of tumor and adjacent non-tumor tissue in lung cancer. About the research overall: The patients, some ten men and 5 women, were roughly 30 to 85 with stage I to III disease.

This sample's RNA came from whole unsorted tissue. The CDR3 totals 14 residues. The V and J ends lost 3 bases and 2 bases respectively, with 14 bases between them. Per germline, CDR1 DFQATT and CDR2 SNEGSKA (reference sequence). The library came from three nested PCR rounds adapted from ARM-PCR protocols. TCRdb called the multiplex PCR reads again in MiXCR, with one record for every CDR3 protein. The data contain 200,000 to 250,000 distinct CDR3 sequences, about 76% of them singletons. What was sequenced was lung tumor tissue. The V call is TRBV20-1, the J call TRBJ2-7; a possible D gene is TRBD1 (6 bases). The source is a man aged 60-69 years with non-small cell lung cancer. Here the CDR3 DNA reads TGCAGTGCTAGTTCGGACAGCCCGACCTACGAGCAGTACTTC. Its protein is CSASSDSPTYEQYF.